Listed here are 9 T cell receptor beta chains from one sample, sequenced in a study of T cells in Graves' hyperthyroidism and ophthalmopathy. Using RNA transcripts as the source, TCR beta CDR3 regions were amplified. TCR CDR3 underwent first-round RT-PCR with the HTBI primer set. MiXCR, applied by TCRdb to the multiplex PCR reads, yields one record per CDR3 protein. The sample gives approximately 430,000 distinct CDR3 sequences, 15% to 18% of which show up once; roughly an eighth is in the top ten. The sample comprised blood. The source is a woman under 30 with Graves' hyperthyroidism.

The table lists this clonotype with many counts. The chain couples TRBV5-1 to TRBJ2-1; no clear D gene. Per germline, CDR1 SGHRS and CDR2 YFSETQ. With 5 bases removed from V and 5 bases from J, the gap between germline ends came to 8 bases. This CDR3 has 12 residues. The CDR3, as DNA: TGCGCCAGCAGTTTTCTAAACAATGAGCAGTTCTTC. Its translation: CASSFLNNEQFF.

A word on this clonotype: A read error may explain this, as a much larger clone is one base away. Likely a read error: the CDR3 ends without its conserved phenylalanine or tryptophan. The chain uses TRBV28 and TRBJ1-1; maybe TRBD1 (6 bases). The CDR3 contains 14 residues. Trimming pared 1 base from V and 6 bases from J, leaving 12 bases between. Germline CDR1 and CDR2: MDHEN and SYDVKM. Written as DNA, the CDR3 is TGTGCCAGCAGTTTATCCCGGGCAGGGGCTGAAGCTTTCCTT. Residues: CASSLSRAGAEAFL.

The CDR3, as DNA: TGTGCCAGCAGTTACTCACAGGGACGCCCGGATGGTGAAGCTTTCTTT. Its translation: CASSYSQGRPDGEAFF. The rearrangement links TRBV6-5 to TRBJ1-1; TRBD1 might be the D (6 bases). Germline CDR1 MNHEY, CDR2 SVGAGI. The CDR3 is made up of 16 amino acids. The ends were cut back, 0 bases at V and 7 bases at J, with 18 bases in the middle.

The chain joins TRBV7-6 to TRBJ2-5; the D is unclear. CDR1 and CDR2 from the germline V gene are SGHVS and FNYEAQ. The CDR3 length is 14 residues. The V gene lost 4 bases and the J gene lost 1 base, with 10 bases spanning the gap. CDR3 loop: CASSSSALQETQYF. The CDR3, as DNA: TGTGCCAGCAGCTCCTCTGCCCTCCAAGAGACCCAGTACTTC.

The chain couples TRBV6-1 to TRBJ1-6; no clear D gene. The CDR3 is 16 amino acids. The germline V gene encodes CDR1 MNHNS and CDR2 SASEGT. Trimming stripped 7 bases from V and 0 bases from J, with 13 bases between. CDR3 sequence: CASTDGESSYNSPLHF. CDR3 bases: TGTGCCAGCACGGACGGGGAATCCTCCTATAATTCACCCCTCCACTTT.

This clonotype came up a few times. V gene TRBV29-1 combines with J gene TRBJ2-2, with 8 bases lining up with TRBD1. From germline, CDR1 is SQVTM and CDR2 ANQGSEA. The CDR3 covers 14 residues. V was pared by 4 bases and J by 4 bases, with 5 bases of the junction left unmatched. The CDR3 region is CSVVSGGATGELFF. DNA of the CDR3: TGCAGCGTTGTATCAGGGGGCGCCACCGGGGAGCTGTTTTTT.

This clonotype was seen repeatedly, ten times or more. The chain links TRBV12-3 or TRBV12-4 to TRBJ1-5; TRBD1 matches at 8 bases. The CDR3 length is 14 residues. After removal of 3 bases from V and 7 bases from J, the junction contained 5 bases not matched to a gene. The CDR3 loop reads CASSLGQAGQPQHF. The DNA of the CDR3 is TGTGCCAGCAGTTTGGGACAGGCAGGACAGCCCCAGCATTTT.

This clonotype was seen only a few times. The chain combines TRBV25-1 with TRBJ1-1; TRBD1 is a possible D gene (5 bases). V was clipped by 3 bases and J by 4 bases, with 18 bases between them. The CDR3 runs 16 residues. The V gene's germline CDR1 is MGHDK and CDR2 SYGVNS. The CDR3 loop is CASSDGGSTLPTEAFF. In DNA form, the CDR3 reads TGTGCCAGCAGTGATGGGGGGAGTACCCTTCCCACTGAAGCTTTCTTT.

This clonotype was detected ten times or more. This chain connects TRBV3-1 to TRBJ2-3; 10 nucleotides match TRBD1. The V gene end was trimmed by 2 bases and the J gene end by 3 bases; junction bases not matched to a gene: 8. CDR1 is LGHDT and CDR2 is YNNKEL in the germline V gene (reference sequence). The CDR3 loop spans 17 amino acids. The CDR3 DNA reads as TGTGCCAGCAGCCAATACCGACGGACAGGGGGTACAGATACGCAGTATTTT. Its protein is CASSQYRRTGGTDTQYF.